What follows are 10 T cell receptor beta chains derived from one specimen sequenced in a study of OX40 agonist ivuxolimab in advanced cancers. The table came from immunoSEQ multiplex PCR; TCRdb's copy has only in-frame clones and leaves some out. The sample holds 40,000 to 60,000 clones, 80% to 90% seen once. Sample: CD4+ or CD8+ T cells sorted from blood, taken in a trial of the OX40 agonist ivuxolimab. These receptors were taken from an adult with an advanced solid tumor such as melanoma, head and neck, liver or kidney cancer.

DNA of the CDR3: TGTGCCAGTGCCCCAACAGAAAACATTCAGTACTTC. Protein: CASAPTENIQYF. The V gene is TRBV19, the J gene TRBJ2-4; D is ambiguous. CDR3 length: 12 amino acids. Trimming left V 8 bases short and J 5 bases short, with 10 bases between. CDR1 and CDR2 from the germline V gene are LNHDA and SQIVND (reference sequence). Full variable domain (missing parts from reference TRBV19 and TRBJ2-4): DGGITQSPKYLFRKEGQNVTLSCEQNLNHDAMYWYRQDPGQGLRLIYYSQIVNDFQKGDIAEGYSVSREKKESFPLTVTSAQKNPTAFYLCASAPTENIQYFGAGTRLSVL.

This rearrangement joins TRBV9 to TRBJ1-1; D gene uncertain. The CDR3 consists of 14 residues. Trimming removed 5 bases at V and 1 base at J, with 12 bases between. In germline, CDR1 is SGDLS, CDR2 YYNGEE. CDR3 sequence reads: CASSAPGRNTEAFF. CDR3 bases: TGTGCCAGCAGTGCCCCTGGCAGGAACACTGAAGCTTTCTTT.

The chain employs TRBV7-2 and TRBJ2-7; D unresolved. Trimming removed 4 bases from V and 5 bases from J, with 12 bases in between. CDR3 length: 13 amino acids. Germline V lookup: CDR1 SGHTA, CDR2 FQGNSA. The DNA for the CDR3 is TGTGCCAGCAGCTCCTGGGATGGAAACGAGCAGTACTTC. It encodes CASSSWDGNEQYF.

J is TRBJ1-3 and V is TRBV9, with D unresolved. The CDR3 consists of 14 residues. In germline, CDR1 is SGDLS, CDR2 YYNGEE. The V and J ends lost 2 bases and 0 bases respectively, with 6 bases between them. CDR3 in amino acids: CASSVEGSGNTIYF. In DNA form, the CDR3 reads TGTGCCAGCAGCGTTGAGGGCTCTGGAAACACCATATATTTT.

This chain connects TRBV11-3 to TRBJ2-1, with TRBD2 matching over 8 bases. The germline gives CDR1 SGHNT, CDR2 YENEEA. This CDR3 spans 15 amino acids. The V gene end was trimmed by 5 bases and the J gene end by 3 bases; junction bases not matched to a gene: 6. This chain's CDR3 is CASSPLAGLYNEQFF. The CDR3 DNA is TGTGCCAGCAGCCCGTTAGCGGGACTCTACAATGAGCAGTTCTTC.

V is TRBV7-3 and J is TRBJ2-6; 8 bases match TRBD1. Germline V lookup: CDR1 SGHTA, CDR2 FQGTGA. The CDR3 covers 17 residues. J gave up 0 bases and V 5 bases, and 6 bases lay outside the gene matches. The CDR3 DNA reads as TGTGCCAGCAGCAAGGGACAGGTATACTCTGGGGCCAACGTCCTGACTTTC. This translates into CASSKGQVYSGANVLTF.

This CDR3 is CASSRAGDEKLFF. In DNA, the CDR3 is TGTGCCAGCTCACGAGCTGGGGATGAAAAACTGTTTTTT. This chain links TRBV18 with TRBJ1-4; no clear D. Per germline, CDR1 KGHSH and CDR2 LQKENI. Trimming removed 4 bases at V and 6 bases at J, with 9 bases between. This CDR3 contains 13 residues.

The chain links TRBV6-1 to TRBJ1-6, with D tentatively TRBD1 (5 bases). The CDR3 runs to 12 residues. V gave up 10 bases and J gave up 6 bases, with 10 bases separating them. The germline CDR1 and CDR2 sequences are MNHNS and SASEGT. For the CDR3, the DNA is TGTGCCATCGACAGCATTAATTCACCCCTCCACTTT. This codes for CAIDSINSPLHF.

The chain joins TRBV27 to TRBJ2-5; 14 bases are shared with TRBD2. This CDR3 contains 19 residues. With V trimmed by 5 bases and J by 4 bases, 15 bases remained unmatched. CDR1 is MNHEY, CDR2 SMNVEV, per germline (reference sequence). The CDR3 DNA reads as TGTGCCAGCAGTCTCCGGGGGACTAGCGGGAGTGGCGCGGGAGAGACCCAGTACTTC. As protein: CASSLRGTSGSGAGETQYF.

The J gene is TRBJ1-2, the V gene TRBV9, with unresolved D. The CDR3 has 12 residues. CDR1 and CDR2 from the germline V gene are SGDLS and YYNGEE. Trimming removed 3 bases from V and 3 bases from J, with 6 bases in between. Written as DNA, the CDR3 is TGTGCCAGCAGCGCCGTTGACTATGGCTACACCTTC. Amino acids: CASSAVDYGYTF.